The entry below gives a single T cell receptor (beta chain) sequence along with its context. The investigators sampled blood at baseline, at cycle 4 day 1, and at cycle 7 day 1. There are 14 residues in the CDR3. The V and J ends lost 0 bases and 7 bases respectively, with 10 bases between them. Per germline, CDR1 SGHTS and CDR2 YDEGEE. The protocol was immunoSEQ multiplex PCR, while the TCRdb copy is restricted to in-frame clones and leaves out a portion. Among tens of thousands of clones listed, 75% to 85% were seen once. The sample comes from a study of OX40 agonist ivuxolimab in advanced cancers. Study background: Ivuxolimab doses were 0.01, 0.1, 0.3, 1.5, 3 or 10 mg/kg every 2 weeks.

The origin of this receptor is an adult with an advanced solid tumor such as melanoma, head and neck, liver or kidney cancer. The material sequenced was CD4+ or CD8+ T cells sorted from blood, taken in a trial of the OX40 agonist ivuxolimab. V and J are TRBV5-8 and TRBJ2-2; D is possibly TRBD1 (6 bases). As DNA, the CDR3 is TGTGCCAGCAGCTTGGGACAGGTTGGCGGGGAGCTGTTTTTT. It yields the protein CASSLGQVGGELFF.